Reported below is one T cell receptor (beta chain). TCRdb passed the reads through MiXCR, listing each CDR3 protein once. The table has 510,000 or so distinct CDR3 sequences, about 26% seen once; the top ten hold under 15%. CDR1 is MDHEN and CDR2 is SYDVKM in the germline V gene. The CDR3 extends over 15 amino acids. The trim removed 3 bases at V and 6 bases at J, leaving 9 bases unmatched. The data belong to a study of T cell repertoires in cytomegalovirus infection. The TCR sequence derives from a human donor in good health (CMV status not recorded). Some clones in this sample may be carry-over from other donors' samples. The specimen sequenced was PBMCs. The chain joins TRBV28 to TRBJ2-7, with TRBD2 matching over 9 bases. The CDR3 nucleotides read TGTGCCAGCAGTTTGGGGGCTAGCGGGACTCTCGAGCAGTACTTC. Its protein product is CASSLGASGTLEQYF.